A single sample gave rise to the 18 T cell receptor beta chains below, sequenced in a study of cytomegalovirus exposure and HLA in healthy donors (dated by TCRdb to about 2017). The method behind the library was the immunoSEQ multiplex PCR assay. For the multiplex PCR, a mixture combining 60 forward primers for TCR Vbeta segments and 13 reverse primers for TCR Jbeta segments was used. This immuneACCESS table, as held by TCRdb, lists in-frame sequences with V and J called but not all clones. Of the missing ones, under half trace to an unresolved V gene in checked studies; the others have no known cause. The sample table lists some 240,000 clones, around 90% of them with a count of one. The biggest ten clones account for 1.7% of the sample. Sequencing used PBMCs. Receptor source: a girl aged 2 to 10 in good health and CMV-seronegative.

This chain uses TRBV29-1 with TRBJ1-1; tentative D call: TRBD1 (6 bases). Germline CDR1 is SQVTM and CDR2 is ANQGSEA. V was shortened by 8 bases and J by 3 bases, with 16 bases between the two germline ends. The CDR3 contains 13 residues. The CDR3 loop is CSPPGGAYTEAFF. The CDR3 DNA reads TGCAGCCCCCCGGGGGGGGCCTACACTGAAGCTTTCTTT.

The chain combines TRBV7-6 with TRBJ2-2; 8 positions agree with TRBD2. The CDR3 is made up of 15 amino acids. The junction had 8 bases not matched to a gene; V was cut back by 4 bases and J by 7 bases. Looked up from germline, CDR1 is SGHVS and CDR2 is FNYEAQ. The CDR3: CASSSPGTSNGELFF. CDR3 nucleotides: TGTGCCAGCAGCTCACCCGGGACTAGTAACGGGGAGCTGTTTTTT.

The chain joins TRBV5-1 to TRBJ1-6, with a weak D call TRBD1 (6 bases). The CDR3 is 15 residues long. V was cut by 0 bases and J by 7 bases, with 11 bases left in between. Per the germline V gene, CDR1 is SGHRS and CDR2 is YFSETQ. The CDR3: CASSLEGTPNSPLHF. CDR3 coding DNA: TGCGCCAGCAGCTTGGAAGGGACACCGAATTCACCCCTCCACTTT.

The chain employs TRBV30 and TRBJ1-6; 10 nucleotides line up with TRBD1. Germline CDR1 GTSNPN, CDR2 SVGIG (reference sequence). V lost 5 bases, J lost 6 bases, and 7 bases stayed unmatched. The CDR3 is 15 residues long. The CDR3 nucleotides read TGTGCCTGGGCCGGGACAGGGGTCCTTAATTCACCCCTCCACTTT. It encodes CAWAGTGVLNSPLHF.

The chain uses TRBV7-9 and TRBJ1-2; 8 positions agree with TRBD1. This CDR3 spans 15 amino acids. CDR1 SEHNR and CDR2 FQNEAQ come from the germline V gene (reference sequence). Trimming at V came to 0 bases and at J to 5 bases, leaving 5 bases not matched to a gene. This CDR3 reads CASSLAETGDYGYTF. As DNA, the CDR3 is TGTGCCAGCAGCTTAGCTGAGACAGGGGATTATGGCTACACCTTC.

This chain uses TRBV11-2 with TRBJ1-1; D is unclear. Germline V lookup: CDR1 SGHAT, CDR2 FQNNGV. V was clipped by 2 bases and J by 8 bases, with 18 bases between them. The CDR3 loop spans 15 amino acids. The CDR3 loop reads CASSLSRTVPAEAFF. In DNA, the CDR3 is TGTGCCAGCAGCTTATCCCGGACTGTGCCCGCGGAAGCTTTCTTT.

This chain connects TRBV15 to TRBJ2-5; D might be TRBD2 (6 bases). TRBJ2-7 explains the end of the DNA better; the J call may be wrong. This CDR3 is 13 amino acids long. Germline V gene lookup returns CDR1 LNHNV and CDR2 YYDKDF (reference sequence). The chain's CDR3 is CATSSSGSYEQYF. Written as DNA, the CDR3 is TGTGCCACCAGCAGTAGCGGTTCCTACGAGCAGTACTTC.

The CDR3 sequence: CAWTSGGNEQFF. CDR3 coding DNA: TGTGCCTGGACTAGCGGGGGGAATGAGCAGTTCTTC. The chain employs TRBV30 and TRBJ2-1; TRBD2 matches at 11 bases. Germline CDR1 reads GTSNPN; CDR2 reads SVGIG (reference sequence). The ends lost 4 bases at V and 7 bases at J; junction bases unmatched: 0. The CDR3 covers 12 residues.

The CDR3, as DNA: TGTGCCAGCAGTGAACTGGTACAGGGAGGGGCCTACGAGCAGTACTTC. Its translation is CASSELVQGGAYEQYF. The rearrangement joins TRBV2 to TRBJ2-7, with D maybe TRBD2 (7 bases). The germline CDR1 and CDR2 sequences are SNHLY and FYNNEI. The CDR3 totals 16 residues. V shed 2 bases and J shed 2 bases, with 16 bases lying between them.

This CDR3 reads CASSYPGQGSGYTF. Written as DNA, the CDR3 is TGTGCCAGCAGTTACCCGGGACAGGGAAGTGGCTACACCTTC. The chain joins TRBV6-5 to TRBJ1-2; 9 positions match TRBD1. CDR3 length: 14 amino acids. Trimming took 2 bases from V and 7 from J; bases not matched to a gene: 5. Germline V lookup: CDR1 MNHEY, CDR2 SVGAGI.

V usage is TRBV27 and J usage is TRBJ2-3, with D possibly being TRBD2 (6 bases). CDR1 and CDR2 from the germline V gene are MNHEY and SMNVEV (reference sequence). The V end was cut by 2 bases, the J end by 0 bases, with 12 bases between. There are 16 residues in the CDR3. CDR3 DNA sequence: TGTGCCAGCAGTTTAGTGGGGGGTTCTAGCACAGATACGCAGTATTTT. Its protein is CASSLVGGSSTDTQYF.

V usage is TRBV7-2 and J usage is TRBJ2-7, with a weak D call TRBD2 (5 bases). The V and J ends lost 1 base and 9 bases respectively, with 10 bases between them. The CDR3 is made up of 12 amino acids. Germline V CDR1 and CDR2: SGHTA, FQGNSA. The CDR3 sequence: CASSLGTGLQYF. The CDR3 DNA reads as TGTGCCAGCAGCTTAGGTACGGGATTGCAGTACTTC.

The V call is TRBV7-2, the J call TRBJ2-2, with 8 positions matching TRBD1. This CDR3 comprises 15 residues. V shed 7 bases and J 4 bases; nucleotides not matched to a gene: 8. CDR1 is SGHTA, CDR2 FQGNSA, per germline. In nucleotides, the CDR3 is TGTGCCAGCAAGGAGGAGACAGGGGTCACCGGGGAGCTGTTTTTT. Translated: CASKEETGVTGELFF.

The rearrangement uses TRBV29-1 and TRBJ1-2, with 8 bases fitting TRBD1. After removal of 8 bases from V and 3 bases from J, the junction contained 11 bases not matched to a gene. CDR3 length: 14 amino acids. Germline V lookup: CDR1 SQVTM, CDR2 ANQGSEA. CDR3 bases: TGCAGCTCTCGAAGGGCGGACAGGGACTATGGCTACACCTTC. Translation gives CSSRRADRDYGYTF.

The chain has TRBV19 and TRBJ1-1, with TRBD1 identical over 8 bases. The germline V gene encodes CDR1 LNHDA and CDR2 SQIVND (reference sequence). The CDR3 length is 15 residues. J lost 3 bases, V lost 3 bases, and 6 bases had no gene match. In DNA, the CDR3 is TGTGCCAGTAGTATCAGGACAGGGTTGTACACTGAAGCTTTCTTT. Translating it yields CASSIRTGLYTEAFF.

CDR3 in DNA: TGTGCCAGCAGTAGCCGACAGTTCTACGAGCAGTACTTC. Its protein is CASSSRQFYEQYF. The chain joins TRBV6-1 to TRBJ2-7; tentative D call: TRBD1 (5 bases). Germline CDR1 reads MNHNS; CDR2 reads SASEGT. Deletions cut 5 bases from V and 3 bases from J, with 11 bases between. This CDR3 has 13 residues.

This sequence joins TRBV6-1 and TRBJ2-3; TRBD2 agrees at 7 bases. V was clipped by 6 bases and J by 5 bases; unmatched bases: 8. Germline V gives CDR1 MNHNS, CDR2 SASEGT. The CDR3 contains 14 residues. The CDR3 region is CASRLAGGVDTQYF. CDR3 nucleotide sequence: TGTGCCAGCAGGTTAGCGGGCGGGGTAGATACGCAGTATTTT.

This chain connects TRBV4-1 to TRBJ2-2, with 8 bases matching TRBD2. This CDR3 region has 15 residues. Looked up from germline, CDR1 is MGHRA and CDR2 is YSYEKL. V was clipped by 6 bases and J by 4 bases; unmatched bases: 7. The DNA for the CDR3 is TGCGCCAGCAGTGGTAGCGGGACCTCCACCGGGGAGCTGTTTTTT. Translating it yields CASSGSGTSTGELFF.